This record looks at one T cell receptor beta chain sequence and its context. Using immunoSEQ multiplex PCR, the repertoire was profiled, and TCRdb retains in-frame clones only, with some absent. Counted here are about 150,000 clones, about 93% occurring once; the ten biggest clones make up 9.1%. This entry is derived from a study of T cell responses to AZD1222 COVID-19 vaccine. The CDR3 length is 18 residues. The V gene lost 3 bases and the J gene lost 0 bases, with 15 bases spanning the gap. The germline gives CDR1 KGHSH, CDR2 LQKENI. The chain combines TRBV18 with TRBJ1-6; a possible D gene is TRBD1 (5 bases). Sequences were derived from peripheral blood, sampled on day 0 of AZD1222 vaccination. The clonotype was recovered from an adult in good health. The CDR3 is CASSPFGGRGSYNSPLHF. CDR3 bases: TGTGCCAGCTCACCGTTTGGGGGTAGGGGCTCCTATAATTCACCCCTCCACTTT.